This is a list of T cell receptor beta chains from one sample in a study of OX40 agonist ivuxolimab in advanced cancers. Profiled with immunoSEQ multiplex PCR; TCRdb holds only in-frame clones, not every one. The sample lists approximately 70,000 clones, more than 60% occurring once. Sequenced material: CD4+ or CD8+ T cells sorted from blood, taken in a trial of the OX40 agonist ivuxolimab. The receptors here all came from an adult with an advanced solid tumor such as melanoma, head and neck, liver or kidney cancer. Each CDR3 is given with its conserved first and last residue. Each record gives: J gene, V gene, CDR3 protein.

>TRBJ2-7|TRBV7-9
CASSSALEQYF
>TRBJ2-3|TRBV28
CASRSLQVIRGTDTQYF
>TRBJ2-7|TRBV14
CASSREASYEQYF
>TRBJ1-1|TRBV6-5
CASRDLWKHTEAFF
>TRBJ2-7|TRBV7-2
CASSRDRGYYEQYF
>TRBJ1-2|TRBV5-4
CASSFYTDTYGYTF
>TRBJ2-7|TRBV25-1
CASSEMDGWSYEQYF
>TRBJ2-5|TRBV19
CASSIGQAKQETQYF
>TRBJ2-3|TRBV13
CASSSNSGGSTDTQYF
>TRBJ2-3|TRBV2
CASKGRSGGTDTQYF
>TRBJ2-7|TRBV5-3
CARSPSNF
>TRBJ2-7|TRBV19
CATSWSYEQYF
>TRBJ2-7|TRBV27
CASSQKAGGAYEQYF
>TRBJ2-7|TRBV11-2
CASSSIAVSPYEQYF
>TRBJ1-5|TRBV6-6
CASSTRLTGFSQPQHF
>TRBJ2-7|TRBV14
CASSTHGLAGRSSYEQYF
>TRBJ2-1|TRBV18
CASSPRAERIYNEQFF
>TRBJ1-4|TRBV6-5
CASSYSPGGGDEKLFF
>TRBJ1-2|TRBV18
CASSPRHNPYGYTF
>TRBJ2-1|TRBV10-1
CASSESSGLVCSYNEQFF
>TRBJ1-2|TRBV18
CASSPMRTQDRDLDTF
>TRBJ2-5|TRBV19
CASSKVTSGGQETQYF
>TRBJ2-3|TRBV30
CATDRGDTQYF
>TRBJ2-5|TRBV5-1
CASSRRGFQETQYF
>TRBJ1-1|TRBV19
CASKTGKNTEAFF
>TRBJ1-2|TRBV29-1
CSVVLSYGYTF
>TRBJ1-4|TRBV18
CASSPGVSEKLFF
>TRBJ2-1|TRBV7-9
CASSLPVSEQFF
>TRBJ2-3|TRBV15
CATSRDPGADTQYF
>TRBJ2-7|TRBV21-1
CASSPRQGCEQYF
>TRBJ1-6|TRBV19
CASSISTGVYSYNSPLHF
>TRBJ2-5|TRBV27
CASSSTDRDRETQYF
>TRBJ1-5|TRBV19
CAHGAALDQPQHF
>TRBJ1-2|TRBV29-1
CSAGDGGYGYTF
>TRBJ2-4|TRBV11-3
CASAQGVENIQYF
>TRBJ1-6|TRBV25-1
CASSLLAGSYNSPLHF
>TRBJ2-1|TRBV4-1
CASSQAMGQGWNEQFF
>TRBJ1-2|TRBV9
CASSVVLEDIGGYTF
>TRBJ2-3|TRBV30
CAWRDRGTDTQYF
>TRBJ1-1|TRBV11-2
CASSLSRALNTEAFF
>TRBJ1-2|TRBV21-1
CASSGTGVVVGYGYTF
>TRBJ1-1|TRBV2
CASRKDVPEAFF
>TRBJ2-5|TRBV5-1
CASSLVSGREGRETQYF
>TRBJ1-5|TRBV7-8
CASSRGQAKLENQPQHF
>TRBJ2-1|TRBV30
CAWSPLAGGTLGEQFF
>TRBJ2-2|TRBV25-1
CAVSDYNTGELFF